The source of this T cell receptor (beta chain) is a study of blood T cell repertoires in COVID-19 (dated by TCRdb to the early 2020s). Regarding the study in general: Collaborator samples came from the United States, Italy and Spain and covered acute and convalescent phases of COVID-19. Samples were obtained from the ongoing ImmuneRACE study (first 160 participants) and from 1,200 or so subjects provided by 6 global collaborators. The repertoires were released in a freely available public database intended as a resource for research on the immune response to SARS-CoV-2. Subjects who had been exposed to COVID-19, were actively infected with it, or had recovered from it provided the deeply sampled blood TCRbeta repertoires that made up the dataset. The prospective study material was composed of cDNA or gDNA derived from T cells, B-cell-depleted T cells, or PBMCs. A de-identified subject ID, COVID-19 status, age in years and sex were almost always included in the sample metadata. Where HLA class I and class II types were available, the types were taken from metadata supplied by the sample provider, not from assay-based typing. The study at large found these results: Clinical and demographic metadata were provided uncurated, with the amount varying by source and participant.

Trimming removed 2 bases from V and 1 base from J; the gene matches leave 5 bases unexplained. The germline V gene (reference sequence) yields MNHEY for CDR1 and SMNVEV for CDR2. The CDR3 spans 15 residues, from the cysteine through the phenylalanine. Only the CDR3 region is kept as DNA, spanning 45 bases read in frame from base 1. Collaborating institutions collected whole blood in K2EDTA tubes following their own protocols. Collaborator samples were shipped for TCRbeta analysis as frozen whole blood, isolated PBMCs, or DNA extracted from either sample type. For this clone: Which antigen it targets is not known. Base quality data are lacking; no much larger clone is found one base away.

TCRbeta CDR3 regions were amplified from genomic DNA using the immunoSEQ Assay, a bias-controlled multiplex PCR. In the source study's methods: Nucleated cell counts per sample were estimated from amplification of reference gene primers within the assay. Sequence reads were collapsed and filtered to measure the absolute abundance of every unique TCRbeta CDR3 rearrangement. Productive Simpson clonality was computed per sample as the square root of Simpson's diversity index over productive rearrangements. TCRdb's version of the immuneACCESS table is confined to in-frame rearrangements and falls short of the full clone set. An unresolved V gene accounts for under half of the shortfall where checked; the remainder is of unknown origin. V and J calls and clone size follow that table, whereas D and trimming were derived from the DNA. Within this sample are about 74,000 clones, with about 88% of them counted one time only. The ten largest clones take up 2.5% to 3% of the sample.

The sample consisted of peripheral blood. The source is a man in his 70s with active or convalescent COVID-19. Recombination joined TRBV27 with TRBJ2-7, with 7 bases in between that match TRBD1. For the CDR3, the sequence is CASSLRGGFSYEQYF. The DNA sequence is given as TGTGCCAGCAGTTTACGAGGGGGCTTTTCCTACGAGCAGTACTTC.